This T cell receptor beta chain was identified during a study of blood T cell repertoires in COVID-19. This clone turned up a few times. Individuals drawn from some 25 US areas were roughly 18 to 95 years old. Clinical history as reported by participants underpinned cohort assignment. Symptom resolution, clearance, or two negative PCRs marked donors in Cohort 3 as recovered. How the authors handled the data: The authors estimated nucleated cell counts from reference gene primer amplification. Here immunoSEQ multiplex PCR was the method, and the copy in TCRdb shows in-frame clones only, minus some. D and trimming were read from the DNA, whereas the V and J calls and clone size are those reported in that table. The data hold some 330,000 clones, with around 83% observed a single time. This TCR was recovered from a woman aged 50 to 65 who had recovered from COVID-19. The sample taken for sequencing was PBMCs or T cells enriched from blood (not recorded which).

The CDR3 here is CAISRLAGKGAGELFF. The CDR3 coding sequence is TGTGCCATCAGCCGACTAGCGGGGAAGGGCGCCGGGGAGCTGTTTTTT. The gene calls are TRBV10-3 and TRBJ2-2, with TRBD2 matching 11 bases. Looked up from germline, CDR1 is ENHRY and CDR2 is SYGVKD. J lost 6 bases, V lost 6 bases, and 9 bases had no gene match. The CDR3 sequence is 16 residues long.